This entry lists 14 T cell receptor beta chains sequenced from one sample in a study of blood T cells in healthy people across ages. Next came a second PCR, run for about 6 to 12 cycles, which used a sample-barcoded 5' primer along with a J-beta primer mix. TCRdb recomputed calls from the 5' RACE reads with MiXCR, one row per CDR3 protein. Counted here are about 1.8 million distinct CDR3 sequences, just under 50% occurring once; the ten biggest clones make up approximately 2.1%. Sequencing was carried out using blood. The receptors were gathered from a woman aged 40 to 55 in good health.

V is TRBV24-1 and J is TRBJ2-7; 11 bases fit TRBD2. This CDR3 comprises 15 residues. V shed 2 bases and J 4 bases; nucleotides not matched to a gene: 3. CDR1 is KGHDR, CDR2 SFDVKD, per germline. In nucleotides, the CDR3 is TGTGCCACCAGTGATTGGACTAGCGGGCATTACGAGCAGTACTTC. This codes for CATSDWTSGHYEQYF.

V gene TRBV20-1 combines with J gene TRBJ2-7; possibly TRBD1 or TRBD2 for D (5 bases each). CDR3 length: 12 residues. Germline CDR1 reads DFQATT; CDR2 reads SNEGSKA (reference sequence). V lost 5 bases and J 2 bases, leaving 10 bases between the germline ends. The CDR3 here is CSARDGTYEQYF. The CDR3 DNA sequence: TGCAGTGCTCGGGACGGAACCTACGAGCAGTACTTC.

The chain couples TRBV5-1 to TRBJ2-5; 7 bases fit TRBD2. The CDR3 has 16 amino acids. From germline, CDR1 is SGHRS and CDR2 YFSETQ. Losses at the gene ends were 0 bases for V and 2 bases for J; bases not matched to a gene: 7. This CDR3 reads CASSLGLALAQETQYF. CDR3 DNA: TGCGCCAGCAGCTTGGGACTAGCCCTGGCACAAGAGACCCAGTACTTC.

The rearrangement joins TRBV20-1 to TRBJ2-3, with 8 nucleotides matching TRBD1. Losses at the gene ends were 0 bases for V and 4 bases for J; bases not matched to a gene: 12. CDR3 length: 17 amino acids. The germline V gene has CDR1 DFQATT and CDR2 SNEGSKA (reference sequence). CDR3: CSARDPWTGSSPDTQYF. Here the CDR3 DNA reads TGCAGTGCTAGAGATCCCTGGACAGGGTCTTCCCCAGATACGCAGTATTTT.

This clonotype showed up just a few times. CDR3 sequence (DNA): TGTGCCACCCTGAGCGGGGAGTCCTATGGCTACACCTTC. This codes for CATLSGESYGYTF. This sequence joins TRBV10-3 and TRBJ1-2; D gene unclear. Between the trimmed V and J ends, which lost 10 bases and 4 bases, there was a span of 16 bases. The CDR3 spans 13 residues. Germline values: CDR1 ENHRY, CDR2 SYGVKD.

V usage is TRBV25-1 and J usage is TRBJ1-2; unclear D gene. Trimming took off 8 bases at V and 8 bases at J, with 27 bases between the two ends. There are 16 residues in the CDR3. Per the germline V gene, CDR1 is MGHDK and CDR2 is SYGVNS. CDR3 nucleotides: TGTGCCAGCCGCGGAGGAGCAGGTAGCTATCTTCTGGGCTACACCTTC. Protein sequence: CASRGGAGSYLLGYTF.

This clonotype was recorded a few times. The chain carries TRBV4-1 and TRBJ2-7, with D perhaps matching TRBD2 (7 bases). The CDR3 is 15 residues long. CDR1 and CDR2 (germline): MGHRA, YSYEKL. Trimming removed 0 bases at V and 2 bases at J, with 11 bases between. The CDR3 sequence is CASSQDGGAAYEQYF. CDR3 DNA sequence: TGCGCCAGCAGCCAAGATGGGGGGGCCGCCTACGAGCAGTACTTC.

The J gene is TRBJ1-6, the V gene TRBV4-2; 8 bases map to TRBD1. CDR1 is LGHNA and CDR2 is YNFKEQ in the germline V gene. The CDR3 is 17 residues long. The ends lost 0 bases at V and 5 bases at J; junction bases unmatched: 6. DNA for the CDR3: TGTGCCAGCAGCCAAGATGAGGGACAGGAGGATAATTCACCCCTCCACTTT. The encoded protein is CASSQDEGQEDNSPLHF.

This rearrangement joins TRBV27 to TRBJ2-1; TRBD2 is a possible D gene (7 bases). The CDR3 loop spans 17 amino acids. Germline assignment: CDR1 MNHEY and CDR2 SMNVEV (reference sequence). V dropped 4 bases and J dropped 6 bases, with 22 bases sitting between them. CDR3 residues: CASSSTAGVLGGNEQFF. In nucleotides, the CDR3 is TGTGCCAGCAGTTCGACCGCGGGGGTTCTAGGGGGCAATGAGCAGTTCTTC.

This sequence joins TRBV9 and TRBJ2-3; D possibly corresponds to TRBD1 (6 bases). CDR1 is SGDLS and CDR2 is YYNGEE in the germline V gene. The V gene lost 0 bases and the J gene lost 2 bases, with 13 bases spanning the gap. The CDR3 runs 16 residues. The CDR3 is CASSVETGPDTDTQYF. The CDR3 DNA is TGTGCCAGCAGCGTAGAGACAGGCCCTGACACAGATACGCAGTATTTT. The variable domain in full, completed from reference TRBV9 and TRBJ2-3, reads DSGVTQTPKHLITATGQRVTLRCSPRSGDLSVYWYQQSLDQGLQFLIQYYNGEERAKGNILERFSAQQFPDLHSELNLSSLELGDSALYFCASSVETGPDTDTQYFGPGTRLTVL.

The rearrangement links TRBV6-2 or TRBV6-3 to TRBJ1-2; possible D gene TRBD1, 5 bases. The germline V gene has CDR1 MNHEY and CDR2 SVGEGT. Trimming cost V 6 bases and J 6 bases, with 20 bases left between them. The CDR3 has 15 residues. The DNA of the CDR3 is TGTGCCAGCAGGATCTACGAGGGGACTGAGAATGGCTACACCTTC. Residues: CASRIYEGTENGYTF.

This clonotype was counted only a few times. The chain joins TRBV7-2 to TRBJ1-6; no clear D gene. Germline lookup yields CDR1 SGHTA and CDR2 FQGNSA. This CDR3 has 14 amino acids. Trimming took off 6 bases at V and 7 bases at J, with 13 bases between the two ends. CDR3 sequence: CASRVNPSNSPLHF. CDR3 sequence (DNA): TGTGCCAGCAGGGTAAATCCTAGCAATTCACCCCTCCACTTT.

This clonotype was counted only a few times. DNA for the CDR3: TGTGCCAGCATTCCCCAGGATTCCTACAATGAGCAGTTCTTC. This gives the protein CASIPQDSYNEQFF. V gene TRBV12-3 or TRBV12-4 combines with J gene TRBJ2-1; no clear D gene. Trimming pared 7 bases from V and 1 base from J, leaving 11 bases between. This CDR3 is 14 amino acids long.

This chain joins TRBV7-2 and TRBJ2-3, with 14 positions matching TRBD2. The CDR3 totals 17 residues. Trimming took 4 bases from V and 6 from J; bases not matched to a gene: 9. The germline CDR1 and CDR2 sequences are SGHTA and FQGNSA. The CDR3, as DNA: TGTGCCAGCAGCTCAACGACTAGCGGGAGGGCGTGGGATACGCAGTATTTT. This encodes CASSSTTSGRAWDTQYF.